This is a list of T cell receptor beta chains from one sample in a study of cytomegalovirus exposure and HLA in healthy donors. Sequenced by immunoSEQ multiplex PCR; TCRdb stores in-frame clones only, minus some. This sample has a few hundred thousand clones, with 75% to 85% found just once. The sequencing input was PBMCs. These receptors were collected from a woman aged 60-75 years in good health and CMV-seropositive. Each CDR3 is given with its conserved first and last residue. Each record gives: clone size, J gene, V gene, D gene, CDR3 DNA, CDR3 protein. A D gene is named only where the DNA matches it firmly. Not every row has a clone size; where given, it reads once, few, many or a size class.

clone_size: once
j_call: TRBJ1-6
v_call: TRBV7-9
d_call: TRBD1
cdr3_nt: TGTGCCAGCAGCTCTAACAGGGGTCATAACTCACCCCTCCACTTT
cdr3_aa: CASSSNRGHNSPLHF

clone_size: -
j_call: TRBJ2-3
v_call: TRBV7-2
d_call: -
cdr3_nt: TGTGCCAGCGAAGGGGGGGGTGGAGATACGCAGTATTTT
cdr3_aa: CASEGGGGDTQYF

clone_size: -
j_call: TRBJ2-2
v_call: TRBV11-3
d_call: -
cdr3_nt: TGTGCCAGCAGCTCGCAGACAGGAGCCACCGGGGAGCTGTTTTTT
cdr3_aa: CASSSQTGATGELFF

clone_size: once
j_call: TRBJ2-2
v_call: TRBV10-3
d_call: TRBD2
cdr3_nt: TGTGCCATCAGTGAAGTGGGGACTAGCGACACCGGGGAGCTGTTTTTT
cdr3_aa: CAISEVGTSDTGELFF

clone_size: -
j_call: TRBJ2-7
v_call: TRBV7-7
d_call: TRBD2
cdr3_nt: TGTGCCAGCAGCTTAGTTGCGGGGGGGTACGAGCAGTACTTC
cdr3_aa: CASSLVAGGYEQYF

clone_size: -
j_call: TRBJ2-1
v_call: TRBV9
d_call: TRBD2
cdr3_nt: TGTGCCAGCAGCGGTCGGACTAGCGGCATTGGCGAGCAGTTCTTC
cdr3_aa: CASSGRTSGIGEQFF

clone_size: -
j_call: TRBJ2-7
v_call: TRBV15
d_call: -
cdr3_nt: TGTGCCACCAGCAGGGAGAGATACTCCTACGAGCAGTACTTC
cdr3_aa: CATSRERYSYEQYF

clone_size: -
j_call: TRBJ2-1
v_call: TRBV4-2
d_call: TRBD2
cdr3_nt: TGTGCCAGCAGCCAAGCTGTCCGGGTAGCGGGGGACTACAATGAGCAGTTCTTC
cdr3_aa: CASSQAVRVAGDYNEQFF

clone_size: -
j_call: TRBJ2-2
v_call: TRBV11-2
d_call: -
cdr3_nt: TGTGCCAGCAGCTTTTCCCGACAGGTCATGGGGGAGCTGTTTTTT
cdr3_aa: CASSFSRQVMGELFF

clone_size: -
j_call: TRBJ2-1
v_call: TRBV2
d_call: -
cdr3_nt: TGTGCCAGCAGGGGGCTGGCGGTGGAGCAGTTCTTC
cdr3_aa: CASRGLAVEQFF

clone_size: -
j_call: TRBJ2-5
v_call: TRBV11-2
d_call: -
cdr3_nt: TGTGCCAGCAGCTCCTGGGGGGTACAAGAGACCCAGTACTTC
cdr3_aa: CASSSWGVQETQYF

clone_size: -
j_call: TRBJ2-1
v_call: TRBV14
d_call: -
cdr3_nt: TGTGCCAGTCAGGGTTCGAGCTACAATGAGCAGTTCTTC
cdr3_aa: CASQGSSYNEQFF

clone_size: -
j_call: TRBJ2-7
v_call: TRBV9
d_call: TRBD1
cdr3_nt: TGTGCCAGCAGCGTAGACGGGACAGGGGATCGCGAGCAGTACTTC
cdr3_aa: CASSVDGTGDREQYF

clone_size: once
j_call: TRBJ2-5
v_call: TRBV5-1
d_call: TRBD2
cdr3_nt: TGCGCCAGCAGGGGGACTAGCGGATTCCAAGAGACCCAGTACTTC
cdr3_aa: CASRGTSGFQETQYF

clone_size: -
j_call: TRBJ2-1
v_call: TRBV11-2
d_call: TRBD2
cdr3_nt: TGTGCCAGCAGCTCGACTAGCGGGAGAAATGAGCAGTTCTTC
cdr3_aa: CASSSTSGRNEQFF

clone_size: -
j_call: TRBJ1-2
v_call: TRBV9
d_call: -
cdr3_nt: TGTGCCAGCAGCTTGCGCCGGAGCGGGGAAAGGTTCTACACCTTC
cdr3_aa: CASSLRRSGERFYTF

clone_size: -
j_call: TRBJ1-5
v_call: TRBV14
d_call: -
cdr3_nt: TGTGCCAGCAGCCAAGGCGGGTTAAGCAATCAGCCCCAGCATTTT
cdr3_aa: CASSQGGLSNQPQHF

clone_size: -
j_call: TRBJ2-7
v_call: TRBV15
d_call: -
cdr3_nt: TGTGCCACCAGCAGAGCGGGCAGGGGCCTCCCCTACGAGCAGTACTTC
cdr3_aa: CATSRAGRGLPYEQYF

clone_size: few
j_call: TRBJ2-3
v_call: TRBV28
d_call: TRBD1
cdr3_nt: TGTGCCAGTACAGGGGTCCCAGATACGCAGTATTTT
cdr3_aa: CASTGVPDTQYF

clone_size: -
j_call: TRBJ1-4
v_call: TRBV30
d_call: -
cdr3_nt: TGTGCCTGGGCAGGGGAATCCAATGAAAAACTGTTTTTT
cdr3_aa: CAWAGESNEKLFF

clone_size: few
j_call: TRBJ2-7
v_call: TRBV7-9
d_call: TRBD1
cdr3_nt: TGTGCCAGCAGCCCAAGACCGGGACAGGAGGACTACGAGCAGTACTTC
cdr3_aa: CASSPRPGQEDYEQYF

clone_size: -
j_call: TRBJ2-2
v_call: TRBV30
d_call: -
cdr3_nt: TGTGCCTGGAGTTGGGACTCATACACCGGGGAGCTGTTTTTT
cdr3_aa: CAWSWDSYTGELFF

clone_size: -
j_call: TRBJ2-1
v_call: TRBV10-2
d_call: TRBD2
cdr3_nt: TGCGCCAGCAGTCAGGGACTAGCGGGAGGCCCGTTCTTC
cdr3_aa: CASSQGLAGGPFF

clone_size: -
j_call: TRBJ2-7
v_call: TRBV7-2
d_call: -
cdr3_nt: TGTGCCAGCAGCCCACAGGGTCAGCTCTACGAGCAGTACTTC
cdr3_aa: CASSPQGQLYEQYF

clone_size: -
j_call: TRBJ1-4
v_call: TRBV19
d_call: -
cdr3_nt: TGTGCCAGTAACGCAGGGGCCAGATATAATGAAAAACTGTTTTTT
cdr3_aa: CASNAGARYNEKLFF

clone_size: -
j_call: TRBJ1-1
v_call: TRBV9
d_call: -
cdr3_nt: TGTGCCAGCAGCGTAGGGGCTTTCATCGGCGCTGAAGCTTTCTTT
cdr3_aa: CASSVGAFIGAEAFF

clone_size: -
j_call: TRBJ2-1
v_call: TRBV11-2
d_call: TRBD2
cdr3_nt: TGTGCCAGCAGCTTAGGACTAGCGCCAAATGAGCAGTTCTTC
cdr3_aa: CASSLGLAPNEQFF

clone_size: -
j_call: TRBJ2-3
v_call: TRBV7-7
d_call: TRBD2
cdr3_nt: TGTGCCAGCAGCTCGGGACTAGCGGGAGGGCCAGATACGCAGTATTTT
cdr3_aa: CASSSGLAGGPDTQYF

clone_size: -
j_call: TRBJ1-2
v_call: TRBV29-1
d_call: -
cdr3_nt: TGCAGCGCTAGAGGGACATTCAACTATGGCTACACCTTC
cdr3_aa: CSARGTFNYGYTF

clone_size: -
j_call: TRBJ2-1
v_call: TRBV21-1
d_call: -
cdr3_nt: TGTGCCAGCAGCAAGAAGATCGAACAGGGGAGCAATGAGCAGTTCTTC
cdr3_aa: CASSKKIEQGSNEQFF

clone_size: -
j_call: TRBJ1-1
v_call: TRBV28
d_call: -
cdr3_nt: TGTGCCAGCAGTCCCCCCCACAGGACTGAAGCTTTCTTT
cdr3_aa: CASSPPHRTEAFF

clone_size: -
j_call: TRBJ2-7
v_call: TRBV28
d_call: TRBD1
cdr3_nt: TGTGCCAGCAGTGGGTCGACAGGGAGCCGGGCCGAGCAGTACTTC
cdr3_aa: CASSGSTGSRAEQYF

clone_size: -
j_call: TRBJ2-7
v_call: TRBV30
d_call: -
cdr3_nt: TGTGCCTGGAGCGAGAGATACGAGCAGTACTTC
cdr3_aa: CAWSERYEQYF

clone_size: -
j_call: TRBJ1-2
v_call: TRBV27
d_call: TRBD1
cdr3_nt: TGTGCCAGCAGTACCCGACAGGGGCTCAGGGGCTACACCTTC
cdr3_aa: CASSTRQGLRGYTF

clone_size: -
j_call: TRBJ2-3
v_call: TRBV4-1
d_call: TRBD1
cdr3_nt: TGCGCCAGCAGCCCCAGACGGCCCGGGACAGGGGGCGCAGGTGCAGATACGCAGTATTTT
cdr3_aa: CASSPRRPGTGGAGADTQYF

clone_size: -
j_call: TRBJ2-7
v_call: TRBV6-5
d_call: TRBD2
cdr3_nt: TGTGCCAGCAGCCCAGCTACTAGCGGGGCTGGGCAGTACTTC
cdr3_aa: CASSPATSGAGQYF

clone_size: -
j_call: TRBJ1-3
v_call: TRBV15
d_call: -
cdr3_nt: TGTGCCACCAGCAGCCGAGTAGGAAACACCATATATTTT
cdr3_aa: CATSSRVGNTIYF

clone_size: -
j_call: TRBJ2-7
v_call: TRBV5-1
d_call: -
cdr3_nt: TGCGCCAGCGGAATGACAGTTGGTTACGAGCAGTACTTC
cdr3_aa: CASGMTVGYEQYF

clone_size: once
j_call: TRBJ2-3
v_call: TRBV29-1
d_call: TRBD2
cdr3_nt: TGCAGCGTTGGGACTAGCGGGGGGACCACAGATACGCAGTATTTT
cdr3_aa: CSVGTSGGTTDTQYF

clone_size: few
j_call: TRBJ2-1
v_call: TRBV2
d_call: TRBD2
cdr3_nt: TGTGCCAGCAGTGGACTAGCGGTAGGCAATGAGCAGTTCTTC
cdr3_aa: CASSGLAVGNEQFF

clone_size: few
j_call: TRBJ1-4
v_call: TRBV28
d_call: TRBD1
cdr3_nt: TGTGCCAGCAGTTCCTACAGGGGGCAAACGACTAATGAAAAACTGTTTTTT
cdr3_aa: CASSSYRGQTTNEKLFF

clone_size: -
j_call: TRBJ1-4
v_call: TRBV7-2
d_call: -
cdr3_nt: TGTGCCAGCAGCTTAGTATCGGGGGTTGGGGAAAAACTGTTTTTT
cdr3_aa: CASSLVSGVGEKLFF

clone_size: -
j_call: TRBJ2-1
v_call: TRBV7-6
d_call: TRBD2
cdr3_nt: TGTGCCAGCAGCTCGACTAGCGGGAAGGGTGAGCAGTTCTTC
cdr3_aa: CASSSTSGKGEQFF

clone_size: -
j_call: TRBJ2-3
v_call: TRBV6-4
d_call: -
cdr3_nt: TGTGCCAGCAGCTATACAGGGGGGGCAGATACGCAGTATTTT
cdr3_aa: CASSYTGGADTQYF

clone_size: once
j_call: TRBJ2-7
v_call: TRBV28
d_call: -
cdr3_nt: TGTGCCAGCAGTTTAGTCCAGGGCACCTACGAGCAGTACTTC
cdr3_aa: CASSLVQGTYEQYF

clone_size: -
j_call: TRBJ2-7
v_call: TRBV5-8
d_call: TRBD1
cdr3_nt: TGTGCCAGCAGCTTGTGGCAGGGGGCATACGAGCAGTACTTC
cdr3_aa: CASSLWQGAYEQYF

clone_size: -
j_call: TRBJ2-7
v_call: TRBV6-1
d_call: -
cdr3_nt: TGTGCCGTCCAGGACAGTGTAGTTCCCTACGAGCAGTACTTC
cdr3_aa: CAVQDSVVPYEQYF

clone_size: few
j_call: TRBJ2-2
v_call: TRBV7-6
d_call: -
cdr3_nt: TGTGCCAGCAGCTTAGGCTACAGAGCGAACACCGGGGAGCTGTTTTTT
cdr3_aa: CASSLGYRANTGELFF

clone_size: -
j_call: TRBJ2-5
v_call: TRBV23-1
d_call: -
cdr3_nt: TGCGCCACCATAAAGTGGGGCGCCCAAGAGACCCAGTACTTC
cdr3_aa: CATIKWGAQETQYF

clone_size: few
j_call: TRBJ2-7
v_call: TRBV9
d_call: TRBD1
cdr3_nt: TGTGCCAGCAGCGAACAACAGGGGGGCTTCTACGAGCAGTACTTC
cdr3_aa: CASSEQQGGFYEQYF

clone_size: -
j_call: TRBJ2-5
v_call: TRBV5-1
d_call: -
cdr3_nt: TGCGCCAGCAGCTTGGTGGGGAGGAGCCGCTCCCAAGAGACCCAGTACTTC
cdr3_aa: CASSLVGRSRSQETQYF

clone_size: -
j_call: TRBJ2-5
v_call: TRBV2
d_call: -
cdr3_nt: TGTGCCAGCAGAAGGGACTTCCAAGAGACCCAGTACTTC
cdr3_aa: CASRRDFQETQYF

clone_size: -
j_call: TRBJ1-2
v_call: TRBV6-5
d_call: TRBD1
cdr3_nt: TGTGCCAGCAGCCGGGGACAGAACTATGGCTACACCTTC
cdr3_aa: CASSRGQNYGYTF

clone_size: -
j_call: TRBJ1-6
v_call: TRBV7-9
d_call: TRBD1
cdr3_nt: TGTGCCAGCAGCTCGGGACAGGGAGCTAATTCACCCCTCCACTTT
cdr3_aa: CASSSGQGANSPLHF